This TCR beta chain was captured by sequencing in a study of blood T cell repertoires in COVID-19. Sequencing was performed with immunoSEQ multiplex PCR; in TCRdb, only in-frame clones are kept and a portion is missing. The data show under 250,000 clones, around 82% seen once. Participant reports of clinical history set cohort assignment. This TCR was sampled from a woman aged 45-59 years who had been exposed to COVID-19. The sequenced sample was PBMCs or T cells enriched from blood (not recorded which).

The CDR3 coding sequence is TGCAGCGCTAACAGGGACGGCTATGGCTACACCTTC. This translates into CSANRDGYGYTF. This chain uses TRBV29-1 with TRBJ1-2, with a weak D call TRBD1 (6 bases). CDR1 is SQVTM, CDR2 ANQGSEA, per germline. The ends were cut back, 7 bases at V and 4 bases at J, with 13 bases in the middle. The CDR3 is 12 amino acids.